This TCR beta chain was sequenced for a study of radiotherapy plus CTLA-4 blockade in lung cancer. Turning to the study itself: Among all patients, around 19% showed objective responses, while roughly 34% had disease control.

V lost 2 bases to trimming and J lost 3 bases, with 10 bases between them. The CDR3 sequence is 14 residues long. Germline CDR1 reads SGHDN; CDR2 reads FVKESK. The study treated chemo-refractory metastatic non-small-cell lung cancer patients with focal radiation plus ipilimumab CTLA-4 blockade. Here immunoSEQ multiplex PCR was the method, and the copy in TCRdb shows in-frame clones only, minus some. The sample holds some 32,000 clones, 70% to 90% seen once. As concerns this clone: Its target is unknown.

Study-level points and caveats: Early clonal dynamics of blood T cells, together with interferon-beta, were reported as the best response predictor. Following radiotherapy plus ipilimumab, tumor-derived TCR clones expanded in the blood.

The sequencing here drew on peripheral blood, taken from a patient treated with radiotherapy plus ipilimumab. V gene TRBV14 combines with J gene TRBJ2-5; D perhaps matches TRBD2 (5 bases). The clonotype originates from a human donor with non-small cell lung cancer that progressed on radiotherapy plus ipilimumab. The CDR3 nucleotides read TGTGCCAGCAGCCAAATCGGGGAAGAAGAGACCCAGTACTTC. Protein product: CASSQIGEEETQYF.